The rows below give T cell receptor beta chains drawn from one sample of a study of prognosis after radiotherapy for stage I lung cancer. TCRdb reprocessed the multiplex PCR reads with MiXCR, giving one entry per CDR3 protein. The data show some 38,000 distinct CDR3 sequences, 24% seen once. Sequenced material: PBMCs, taken before or after stereotactic body radiation therapy (not recorded which). These receptors came from a donor at least 50 years old with non-small cell lung cancer. CDR3s include the opening cysteine and the closing phenylalanine or tryptophan. D genes are given only for firm matches. Expanded clones are given a class, and other clones once, few, many or no size at all.

CDR3 protein: CASSYSGNYGYTF; CDR3 length: 13; V gene: TRBV6-5; D gene: .; clone size: many; J gene: TRBJ1-2
CDR3 protein: CASSLAGDNVYGYTF; CDR3 length: 15; V gene: TRBV5-1; D gene: .; clone size: many; J gene: TRBJ1-2
CDR3 protein: CASSLDGRFLYEQYF; CDR3 length: 15; V gene: TRBV7-9; D gene: .; clone size: many; J gene: TRBJ2-7
CDR3 protein: CASTPGLAYTGELFF; CDR3 length: 15; V gene: TRBV12-3/TRBV12-4; D gene: .; clone size: .; J gene: TRBJ2-2
CDR3 protein: CAWSVQTFEQFF; CDR3 length: 12; V gene: TRBV30; D gene: .; clone size: many; J gene: TRBJ2-1
CDR3 protein: CASSQGTESSYEQYF; CDR3 length: 15; V gene: TRBV6-1; D gene: TRBD1; clone size: many; J gene: TRBJ2-7
CDR3 protein: CASSEALGQEGEKLFF; CDR3 length: 16; V gene: TRBV6-1; D gene: TRBD1; clone size: many; J gene: TRBJ1-4
CDR3 protein: CASSILRGQGLSGYTF; CDR3 length: 16; V gene: TRBV19; D gene: TRBD1; clone size: many; J gene: TRBJ1-2
CDR3 protein: CASSVGGISTDTQYF; CDR3 length: 15; V gene: TRBV9; D gene: .; clone size: many; J gene: TRBJ2-3
CDR3 protein: CASSETGTRYNEQFF; CDR3 length: 15; V gene: TRBV5-4; D gene: .; clone size: many; J gene: TRBJ2-1
CDR3 protein: CSVVKGYEQYF; CDR3 length: 11; V gene: TRBV29-1; D gene: .; clone size: many; J gene: TRBJ2-7
CDR3 protein: CSASGARDLF; CDR3 length: 10; V gene: TRBV20-1; D gene: .; clone size: many; J gene: TRBJ1-1
CDR3 protein: CASRGDRVTGELFF; CDR3 length: 14; V gene: TRBV28; D gene: TRBD1; clone size: many; J gene: TRBJ2-2
CDR3 protein: CAQGWGLESPLHF; CDR3 length: 13; V gene: TRBV30; D gene: .; clone size: many; J gene: TRBJ1-6
CDR3 protein: CASSYSTDGEQYF; CDR3 length: 13; V gene: TRBV6-5; D gene: .; clone size: many; J gene: TRBJ2-7
CDR3 protein: CASSSTPTGGWYF; CDR3 length: 13; V gene: TRBV6-5; D gene: TRBD1; clone size: many; J gene: TRBJ2-7
CDR3 protein: CASSLTTGVETQYF; CDR3 length: 14; V gene: TRBV7-8; D gene: TRBD1; clone size: many; J gene: TRBJ2-5
CDR3 protein: CSARDLAGVNYGYTF; CDR3 length: 15; V gene: TRBV20-1; D gene: .; clone size: many; J gene: TRBJ1-2
CDR3 protein: CASSLGTGGPGANVLTF; CDR3 length: 17; V gene: TRBV3-1; D gene: TRBD1; clone size: .; J gene: TRBJ2-6
CDR3 protein: CASRTGFGYTF; CDR3 length: 11; V gene: TRBV12-3/TRBV12-4; D gene: TRBD1; clone size: .; J gene: TRBJ1-2
CDR3 protein: CSPRVFGQGEETQYF; CDR3 length: 15; V gene: TRBV20-1; D gene: TRBD1; clone size: once; J gene: TRBJ2-5
CDR3 protein: CASSPNPGGLQTQYF; CDR3 length: 15; V gene: TRBV3-1; D gene: TRBD2; clone size: many; J gene: TRBJ2-5
CDR3 protein: CASSSTLGPQYF; CDR3 length: 12; V gene: TRBV27; D gene: .; clone size: many; J gene: TRBJ2-5
CDR3 protein: CASIEVGTEAFF; CDR3 length: 12; V gene: TRBV2; D gene: .; clone size: many; J gene: TRBJ1-1
CDR3 protein: CASSLVGGYSETQYF; CDR3 length: 15; V gene: TRBV11-2; D gene: .; clone size: many; J gene: TRBJ2-5
CDR3 protein: CAWSPGQGNTIYF; CDR3 length: 13; V gene: TRBV30; D gene: .; clone size: many; J gene: TRBJ1-3
CDR3 protein: CASRFGGVAVRGYTF; CDR3 length: 15; V gene: TRBV7-2; D gene: .; clone size: many; J gene: TRBJ1-2
CDR3 protein: CASMAGALNTEAFF; CDR3 length: 14; V gene: TRBV6-2/TRBV6-3; D gene: .; clone size: many; J gene: TRBJ1-1
CDR3 protein: CASSLWLAGDNEQFF; CDR3 length: 15; V gene: TRBV7-9; D gene: TRBD2; clone size: many; J gene: TRBJ2-1
CDR3 protein: CASTRKPGLVTDTQYF; CDR3 length: 16; V gene: TRBV27; D gene: TRBD2; clone size: many; J gene: TRBJ2-3
CDR3 protein: CSVNSGQDPYEQYF; CDR3 length: 14; V gene: TRBV29-1; D gene: TRBD1; clone size: many; J gene: TRBJ2-7
CDR3 protein: CASSGGSFRNTEAFF; CDR3 length: 15; V gene: TRBV28; D gene: .; clone size: many; J gene: TRBJ1-1
CDR3 protein: CASSPTGLSYEQYF; CDR3 length: 14; V gene: TRBV4-1; D gene: .; clone size: many; J gene: TRBJ2-7
CDR3 protein: CASSVGNILSTDTQYF; CDR3 length: 16; V gene: TRBV9; D gene: .; clone size: many; J gene: TRBJ2-3
CDR3 protein: CSARDGTSTEAFF; CDR3 length: 13; V gene: TRBV20-1; D gene: .; clone size: many; J gene: TRBJ1-1
CDR3 protein: CASSLRTGGDSPLHF; CDR3 length: 15; V gene: TRBV5-1; D gene: TRBD1; clone size: many; J gene: TRBJ1-6
CDR3 protein: CASSARDSTIAEAFF; CDR3 length: 15; V gene: TRBV5-1; D gene: TRBD1; clone size: many; J gene: TRBJ1-1
CDR3 protein: CASSRQGDEQFF; CDR3 length: 12; V gene: TRBV28; D gene: TRBD1; clone size: many; J gene: TRBJ2-1
CDR3 protein: CATRGPRTDTQYF; CDR3 length: 13; V gene: TRBV5-4; D gene: TRBD1; clone size: many; J gene: TRBJ2-3
CDR3 protein: CASSLNGGSSYEQYF; CDR3 length: 15; V gene: TRBV7-9; D gene: .; clone size: many; J gene: TRBJ2-7
CDR3 protein: CSARDPDSPSYF; CDR3 length: 12; V gene: TRBV20-1; D gene: .; clone size: many; J gene: TRBJ2-5
CDR3 protein: CASSVSGGAGNEQFF; CDR3 length: 15; V gene: TRBV6-4; D gene: TRBD2; clone size: many; J gene: TRBJ2-1
CDR3 protein: CASSTPRGMSTEAFF; CDR3 length: 15; V gene: TRBV25-1; D gene: .; clone size: many; J gene: TRBJ1-1
CDR3 protein: CAWGSGTVGQETQYF; CDR3 length: 15; V gene: TRBV30; D gene: .; clone size: many; J gene: TRBJ2-5
CDR3 protein: CASSLYAGSYEQYF; CDR3 length: 14; V gene: TRBV5-1; D gene: .; clone size: many; J gene: TRBJ2-7
CDR3 protein: CASSLRDRGLFSYNEQFF; CDR3 length: 18; V gene: TRBV5-1; D gene: TRBD1; clone size: many; J gene: TRBJ2-1
CDR3 protein: CASSSPYSEAFF; CDR3 length: 12; V gene: TRBV28; D gene: .; clone size: many; J gene: TRBJ1-1
CDR3 protein: CASSEVQGSGSGVHSGANVLTF; CDR3 length: 22; V gene: TRBV6-1; D gene: TRBD1; clone size: many; J gene: TRBJ2-6
CDR3 protein: CASSHGTVEAFF; CDR3 length: 12; V gene: TRBV4-2; D gene: TRBD1; clone size: few; J gene: TRBJ1-1
CDR3 protein: CASSPWGWDEQFF; CDR3 length: 13; V gene: TRBV3-1; D gene: .; clone size: many; J gene: TRBJ2-1
CDR3 protein: CASSETLGGLAQYF; CDR3 length: 14; V gene: TRBV28; D gene: .; clone size: medium-sized; J gene: TRBJ2-3
CDR3 protein: CASSPTGGGFSNQPQHF; CDR3 length: 17; V gene: TRBV28; D gene: .; clone size: many; J gene: TRBJ1-5
CDR3 protein: CASSGLAGNEQFF; CDR3 length: 13; V gene: TRBV6-1; D gene: TRBD2; clone size: many; J gene: TRBJ2-1